Listed below are T cell receptor beta chains from one sample, sequenced in a study of blood T cell repertoires in COVID-19. Using immunoSEQ multiplex PCR, the repertoire was profiled, and TCRdb retains in-frame clones only, with some absent. This table has approximately 170,000 clones, 70% to 85% appearing once. Sequencing was carried out using PBMCs or T cells enriched from blood (not recorded which). All receptors derive from a man aged 45-65 years who had recovered from COVID-19. Both conserved end residues are part of each CDR3. D genes are given only for firm matches. Clone size is given for some rows only: seen once, a few or many times, or a class if the clone is expanded.

>TRBJ2-1|.|TRBV5-1|.
TGCGCCAGCAGCTTGGCCGGCGCTAGCGCTGCCTACAATGAGCAGTTCTTC
CASSLAGASAAYNEQFF
>TRBJ2-7|.|TRBV6-2/TRBV6-3|.
TGTGCCAGCAGCCGCCTGAGTCGCGAGCAGTACTTC
CASSRLSREQYF
>TRBJ1-2|.|TRBV7-9|.
TGTGCCAGCAGAACGACCGGGGATTTGAACTATGGCTACACCTTC
CASRTTGDLNYGYTF
>TRBJ2-4|.|TRBV10-3|.
TGTGCCATCAGTCTAGAGAAGTACCCGACTTTTTGTGGTCTCATTCTAGCCAAAAACATTCAGTACTTC
CAISLEKYPTFCGLILAKNIQYF
>TRBJ2-1|.|TRBV28|.
TGTGCCAGCAGTTTGGGCAGGGACTTACCCCGACCAATCAATGAGCAGTTCTTC
CASSLGRDLPRPINEQFF
>TRBJ2-1|.|TRBV6-4|.
TGTGCCAGCAGTGACTCTCCTAGGAGCTCCTACAATGAGCAGTTCTTC
CASSDSPRSSYNEQFF
>TRBJ1-1|.|TRBV19|.
TGTGCCAGTAGTATAGACCCCGGGGGCACTGAAGCTTTCTTT
CASSIDPGGTEAFF
>TRBJ2-5|.|TRBV5-1|TRBD2
TGCGCCAGCAGCTTGCCTAGCGGGGGAAAGACCCAGTACTTC
CASSLPSGGKTQYF
>TRBJ1-3|.|TRBV6-5|TRBD1
TGTGCCAGCAGTTTAGGGGGCCTTTATGGAAACACCATATATTTT
CASSLGGLYGNTIYF
>TRBJ1-5|.|TRBV3-1/TRBV3-2|.
TGTGCCAGCAGCCAAGATGTCAGGGAGGGTCAGCCCCAGCATTTT
CASSQDVREGQPQHF
>TRBJ2-7|.|TRBV11-1|.
TGTGCCAGCAGCCACTACACAGGAACCTACGAGCAGTACTTC
CASSHYTGTYEQYF
>TRBJ1-5|.|TRBV2|TRBD1
TGTGCCAGCAGTACCCGGGGCCGGACAGGGAGAGGGGCTAAGAACCAGCCCCAGCATTTT
CASSTRGRTGRGAKNQPQHF
>TRBJ2-3|.|TRBV27|TRBD1
TGTGCCAGCAGACCGGGACAGGGGGCAGATACGCAGTATTTT
CASRPGQGADTQYF
>TRBJ1-6|.|TRBV6-5|.
TGTGCCAGCAGTTATCTCCAGGGTAATTCACCCCTCCACTTT
CASSYLQGNSPLHF
>TRBJ1-1|.|TRBV7-9|.
TGTGCCAGCAGCTTAGGGGCCAGGGCACCCTCAGCTTTCTTT
CASSLGARAPSAFF
>TRBJ1-1|.|TRBV4-1|TRBD1
TGCGCCAGCAGCCACCAGTCCAGGGGGCGTGAGACTGAAGCTTTCTTT
CASSHQSRGRETEAFF
>TRBJ2-3|.|TRBV4-2|.
TGTGCCAGCAGCCAATGGGAGGGGGGCCGGGATACGCAGTATTTT
CASSQWEGGRDTQYF
>TRBJ2-3|.|TRBV9|TRBD1
TGTGCCAGCAGCGTAGGGGACAGGGACCTGGATACGCAGTATTTT
CASSVGDRDLDTQYF
>TRBJ2-7|.|TRBV7-2|.
TGTGCCAGCAGCTTAGTCCGGTACGAGCAGTACTTC
CASSLVRYEQYF
>TRBJ1-2|once|TRBV14|.
TGTGCCAGCAGCCGACGGCAGACTGACGGCTACACCTTC
CASSRRQTDGYTF
>TRBJ2-7|.|TRBV5-6|.
TGTGCCAGCAGCCCGTCGGGGTTCACCTACGAGCAGTACTTC
CASSPSGFTYEQYF
>TRBJ1-2|.|TRBV14|.
TGTGCCAGCAGCCAAGTCAGGCCTGACTATGGCTACACCTTC
CASSQVRPDYGYTF
>TRBJ2-7|.|TRBV10-3|.
TGTGCCATCAGTGAGTCGGCGGGAAGGGCCCCCTACGAGCAGTACTTC
CAISESAGRAPYEQYF
>TRBJ1-2|few|TRBV6-1|TRBD1
TGTGCCAGCAGTGAAAGACGGACAGGCGGCTATGGCTACACCTTC
CASSERRTGGYGYTF
>TRBJ1-6|.|TRBV4-1|.
TGCGCCAGCAGCCGGGACAACGAGGGTTCACCCCTCCACTTT
CASSRDNEGSPLHF
>TRBJ1-1|.|TRBV5-5|TRBD1
TGTGCCAGCAGCTTCGGGACAGTGAACACTGAAGCTTTCTTT
CASSFGTVNTEAFF
>TRBJ1-5|.|TRBV7-2|.
TGTGCCAGCAGCTTAGTCCAGGGCAAGCATCAGCCCCAGCATTTT
CASSLVQGKHQPQHF
>TRBJ2-4|.|TRBV3-1/TRBV3-2|TRBD2
TGTGCCAGCAGTCCCCATACTAGCGGGGGCACGTTCATTCAGTACTTC
CASSPHTSGGTFIQYF
>TRBJ2-3|.|TRBV6-4|.
TGTGCCAGCAGTGGGTCTAGAACAGATACGCAGTATTTT
CASSGSRTDTQYF
>TRBJ2-3|once|TRBV7-2|.
TGTGCCAGCAGCTCGAGGCCCCAGGGTACCCGCGCAGATACGCAGTATTTT
CASSSRPQGTRADTQYF
>TRBJ1-3|.|TRBV2|.
TGTGCCAGCAGTCGTTACAGGGAAAACACCATATATTTT
CASSRYRENTIYF
>TRBJ1-2|.|TRBV7-9|.
TGTGCCAGCAGCTTCGCGGCAGGGGAGACCTATGGCTACACCTTC
CASSFAAGETYGYTF
>TRBJ1-5|.|TRBV4-2|.
TGTGCCAGCAGCCAAGATCAGGGTCAGCCCCAGCATTTT
CASSQDQGQPQHF
>TRBJ2-5|.|TRBV21-1|.
TGTGCCAGCAGCACAGGACAGGGGGGGGAGACCCAGTACTTC
CASSTGQGGETQYF
>TRBJ2-1|.|TRBV5-6|TRBD1
TGTGCCAGCAGCGTGGACAGGGAGCAGTTCTTC
CASSVDREQFF
>TRBJ1-3|many|TRBV5-4|.
TGTGCCAGCAGCTCACCGGGGGTTACCCCTGGAAACACCATATATTTT
CASSSPGVTPGNTIYF
>TRBJ1-5|once|TRBV5-6|.
TGTGCCAGCAGCTTTGGCAGGGGAGTCGGCAATCAGCCCCAGCATTTT
CASSFGRGVGNQPQHF
>TRBJ1-4|.|TRBV6-2/TRBV6-3|TRBD1
TGTGCCAGCAGTTCGTCCCATCCGGGACAGGTGGCTTTCAAGGGGAATGAAAAACTGTTTTTT
CASSSSHPGQVAFKGNEKLFF
>TRBJ2-7|.|TRBV28|TRBD1
TGTGCCAGCAGAGGGGACAGACATTACTCCTACGAGCAGTACTTC
CASRGDRHYSYEQYF
>TRBJ1-4|.|TRBV28|.
TGTGCCAGCAGAAATAGCGCAGCTAATGAAAAACTGTTTTTT
CASRNSAANEKLFF
>TRBJ1-3|.|TRBV2|.
TGTGCCAGCTTACCGGGACTCAATTTT
CASLPGLNF
>TRBJ2-1|.|TRBV10-3|TRBD2
TGTGCCATCAGCCTCGCCGGGACTAGCCTCAATGAGCAGTTCTTC
CAISLAGTSLNEQFF
>TRBJ2-5|.|TRBV3-1/TRBV3-2|.
TGTGCCAGCAGCCGATGGACAGAACAAGAGACCCAGTACTTC
CASSRWTEQETQYF
>TRBJ2-2|.|TRBV4-1|.
TGCGCCAGCAGCCCTAAACTCCCGGTGAACACCGGGGAGCTGTTTTTT
CASSPKLPVNTGELFF
>TRBJ1-1|few|TRBV7-3|.
TGTGCCAGCAGCTATACCGGGGTAAGTCCCACTGAAGCTTTCTTT
CASSYTGVSPTEAFF
>TRBJ1-1|few|TRBV7-9|.
TGTGCCAGCAGCTCCAATGGGGCGGCGAACACTGAAGCTTTCTTT
CASSSNGAANTEAFF
>TRBJ1-1|.|TRBV6-5|.
TGTGCCAGCAGAGATACACTGAACACTGAAGCTTTCTTT
CASRDTLNTEAFF
>TRBJ2-3|.|TRBV5-1|TRBD2
TGCGCCAGTTCCCAGGGACTAGCGGGGGGCCAGGGACTCACAGATACGCAGTATTTT
CASSQGLAGGQGLTDTQYF